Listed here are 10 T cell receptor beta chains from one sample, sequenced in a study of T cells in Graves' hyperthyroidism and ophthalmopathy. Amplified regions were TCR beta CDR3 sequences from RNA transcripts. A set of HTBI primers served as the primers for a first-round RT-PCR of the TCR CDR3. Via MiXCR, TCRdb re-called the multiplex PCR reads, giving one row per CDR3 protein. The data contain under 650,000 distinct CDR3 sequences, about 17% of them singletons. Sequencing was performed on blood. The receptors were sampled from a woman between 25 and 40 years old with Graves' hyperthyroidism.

For the CDR3, the DNA is TGTGCCAGCAGCCACAATTGGCAGCGGGAGGCTTCTAGCACAGATACGCAGTATTTT. Amino acids: CASSHNWQREASSTDTQYF. The J gene is TRBJ2-3, the V gene TRBV3-1, with 9 bases fitting TRBD2. Germline loops: CDR1 LGHDT, CDR2 YNNKEL (reference sequence). This CDR3 has 19 residues. V shed 3 bases and J 0 bases; nucleotides not matched to a gene: 13.

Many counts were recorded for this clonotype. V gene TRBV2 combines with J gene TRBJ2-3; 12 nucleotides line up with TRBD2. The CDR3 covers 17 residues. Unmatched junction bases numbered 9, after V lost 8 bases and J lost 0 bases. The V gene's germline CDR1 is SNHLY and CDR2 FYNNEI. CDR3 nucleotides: TGTGCCAGCCGGAGACTAGCGGGAGCCAAAAGCACAGATACGCAGTATTTT. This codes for CASRRLAGAKSTDTQYF.

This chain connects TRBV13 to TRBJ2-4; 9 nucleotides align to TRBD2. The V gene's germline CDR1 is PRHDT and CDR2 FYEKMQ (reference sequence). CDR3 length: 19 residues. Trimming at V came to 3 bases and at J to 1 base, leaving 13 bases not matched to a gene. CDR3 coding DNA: TGTGCCAGCAGCTTCGGAATGAGCGGGAGGTTTTTGGCCAAAAACATTCAGTACTTC. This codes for CASSFGMSGRFLAKNIQYF.

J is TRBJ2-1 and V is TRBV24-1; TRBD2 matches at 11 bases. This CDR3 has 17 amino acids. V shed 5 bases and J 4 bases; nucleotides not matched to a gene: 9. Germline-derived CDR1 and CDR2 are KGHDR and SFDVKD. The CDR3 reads CATSGTSGSSSYNEQFF. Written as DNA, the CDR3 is TGTGCCACCAGTGGAACTAGCGGGAGTTCGTCTTACAATGAGCAGTTCTTC.

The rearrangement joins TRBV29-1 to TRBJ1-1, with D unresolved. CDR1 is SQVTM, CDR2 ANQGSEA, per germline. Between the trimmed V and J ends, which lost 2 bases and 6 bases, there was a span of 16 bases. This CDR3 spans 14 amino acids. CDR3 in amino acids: CSVERSGRGPEAFF. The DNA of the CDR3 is TGCAGCGTTGAAAGATCCGGGCGCGGGCCTGAAGCTTTCTTT. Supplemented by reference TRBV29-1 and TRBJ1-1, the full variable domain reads SAVISQKPSRDICQRGTSLTIQCQVDSQVTMMFWYRQQPGQSLTLIATANQGSEATYESGFVIDKFPISRPNLTFSTLTVSNMSPEDSSIYLCSVERSGRGPEAFFGQGTRLTVV.

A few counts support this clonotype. The CDR3 nucleotides read TGTGCCAGCAGCCAAACCGGACTAGCGGGAGACGAGCAGTACTTC. This codes for CASSQTGLAGDEQYF. The chain employs TRBV14 and TRBJ2-7; TRBD2 matches at 13 bases. The V gene's germline CDR1 is SGHDN and CDR2 FVKESK. This CDR3 has 15 amino acids. Losses at the gene ends were 2 bases for V and 5 bases for J; bases not matched to a gene: 3.

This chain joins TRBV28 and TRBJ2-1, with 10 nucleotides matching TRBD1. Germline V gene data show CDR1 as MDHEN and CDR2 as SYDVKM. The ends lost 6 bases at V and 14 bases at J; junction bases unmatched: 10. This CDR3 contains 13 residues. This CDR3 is CASSFPGTGEKFF. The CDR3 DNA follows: TGTGCCAGCAGCTTCCCCGGGACAGGGGAAAAGTTCTTC.

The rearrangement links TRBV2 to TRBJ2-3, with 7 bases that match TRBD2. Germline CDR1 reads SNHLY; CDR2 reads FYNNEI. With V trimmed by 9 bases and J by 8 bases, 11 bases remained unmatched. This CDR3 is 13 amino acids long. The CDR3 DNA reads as TGTGCCAGAAGGGCGGGAGCAGCAGGTACGCAGTATTTT. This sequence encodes CARRAGAAGTQYF.

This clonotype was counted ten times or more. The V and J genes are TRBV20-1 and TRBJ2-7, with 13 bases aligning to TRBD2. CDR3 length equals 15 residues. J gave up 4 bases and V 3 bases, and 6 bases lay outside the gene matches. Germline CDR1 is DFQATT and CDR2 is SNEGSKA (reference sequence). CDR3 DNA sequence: TGCAGTGCTAGGATACTAGCGGGAGGGGGGTACGAGCAGTACTTC. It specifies CSARILAGGGYEQYF.

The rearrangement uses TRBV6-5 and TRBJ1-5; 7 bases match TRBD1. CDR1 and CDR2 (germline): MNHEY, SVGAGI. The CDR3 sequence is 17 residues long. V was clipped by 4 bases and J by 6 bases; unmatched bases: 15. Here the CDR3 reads CASSSNLPTGKVQPQHF. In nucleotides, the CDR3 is TGTGCCAGCAGTTCAAACCTACCGACAGGGAAGGTTCAGCCCCAGCATTTT.